The present TCR beta chain was sequenced within a study of blood T cell repertoires in COVID-19 (dated by TCRdb to 2018 to 2021). Looking at the study overall: Collaborator samples came from the United States, Italy and Spain and covered acute and convalescent phases of COVID-19. The prospective study material was composed of cDNA or gDNA derived from T cells, B-cell-depleted T cells, or PBMCs. Deeply sampled blood TCRbeta repertoires from subjects exposed to, actively infected with, or recovered from COVID-19 were included in the dataset. A de-identified subject ID, COVID-19 status, age in years and sex were almost always included in the sample metadata. Samples were obtained from the ongoing ImmuneRACE study (first 160 participants) and from roughly 1,300 subjects provided by 6 global collaborators. HLA class I and class II types, where available, came from metadata supplied by the sample provider rather than from assay-based typing. The repertoires were released in a freely available public database meant as a resource for research on the immune response to SARS-CoV-2.

Note on this clone: Its antigen has not been determined. It has no much larger one-base neighbor in the sample; base qualities were not kept.

Each collaborating institution followed its own protocols to collect whole blood in K2EDTA tubes. For TCRbeta analysis, collaborator samples were shipped as frozen whole blood, as isolated PBMCs, or as DNA extracted from either sample type. The immunoSEQ Assay, a bias-controlled multiplex PCR, was used to amplify TCRbeta CDR3 regions from genomic DNA. Turning to the authors' computational methods: The number of nucleated cells in each sample was estimated from the amplification of reference gene primers within the assay. To quantify the absolute abundance of each unique TCRbeta CDR3 rearrangement, sequence reads were collapsed and filtered. Productive Simpson clonality was computed per sample as the square root of Simpson's diversity index over productive rearrangements. Drawn from immuneACCESS, this table holds only the in-frame rearrangements with V and J called that TCRdb kept. Clones are partly lost; checked studies trace under half to an unresolved V gene and leave the rest unexplained. V, J and clone size reflect that table, while D and trimming were determined from the DNA. The sample table records tens of thousands of clones; approximately 80% of these occur just once. Jointly, the top ten make up roughly 10% of the sample.

Paper-wide results and their limitations: Clinical and demographic metadata were provided uncurated, with the amount varying by source and participant.

The receptor comes from a human donor in a cohort sampled during active COVID-19. Sequenced: peripheral blood.

The sequenced DNA is TGTGCCAGCAGTGCCCCGGGTTTACATTCACCCCTCCACTTT. Its protein reads: CASSAPGLHSPLHF. The receptor chain draws on TRBV28 and TRBJ1-6, with an unclear D gene assignment. The CDR3 starts with the cysteine, ends with the phenylalanine, and has 14 residues. Of the read, only the CDR3 DNA is kept; its 42 bases are in frame from base 1. A distance of 13 bases separates the germline ends of V and J, which lose 5 bases and 8 bases respectively. Looking up the germline V gene yields CDR1 MDHEN and CDR2 SYDVKM.